These T cell receptor beta chains were read from a single sample in a study of cytomegalovirus exposure and HLA in healthy donors. Clones were sequenced by immunoSEQ multiplex PCR, and TCRdb holds only the in-frame ones, with some missing. The table shows 150,000 to 200,000 clones, with approximately 72% occurring only once. The specimen sequenced was PBMCs. Receptors originate from a human donor in good health. Both conserved end residues are part of each CDR3. The order of the fields is clone size, V gene, D gene, J gene, CDR3 DNA, CDR3 protein. A D gene is named only where the DNA matches it firmly. Rows may omit the clone size; those that give it use once, few, many or a size class.

>.|TRBV27|TRBD1|TRBJ1-6
TGTGCCAGCAGGGACGGGACAGGGAATAATTCACCCCTCCACTTT
CASRDGTGNNSPLHF
>.|TRBV5-1|.|TRBJ2-3
TGCGCCAGCAGCTTGGCAGTATTCACAGATACGCAGTATTTT
CASSLAVFTDTQYF
>.|TRBV7-3|.|TRBJ1-1
TGTGCCAGCAGCTTATTGTCCGACACTGAAGCTTTCTTT
CASSLLSDTEAFF
>.|TRBV7-6|.|TRBJ2-5
TGTGCCAGCAGCCAGACGGGGGTCCAAGAGACCCAGTACTTC
CASSQTGVQETQYF
>few|TRBV10-1|.|TRBJ2-5
TGCGCCAGCAGGCGCAACCCAGGGGCGGAGACCCAGTACTTC
CASRRNPGAETQYF
>.|TRBV2|.|TRBJ1-1
TGTGCCAGCAGCCCACAGGTCCTAGGGGAAGCTTTCTTT
CASSPQVLGEAFF
>.|TRBV6-5|.|TRBJ2-1
TGTGCCAGCAGTTACGACCAGGGCTCTATAAATGAGCAGTTCTTC
CASSYDQGSINEQFF
>.|TRBV4-1|.|TRBJ2-2
TGCGCCAGCAGCCAATCGCGGGATCCGAACACCGGGGAGCTGTTTTTT
CASSQSRDPNTGELFF
>few|TRBV7-6|.|TRBJ1-2
TGTGCCAGCAGCGACGACAACTACTATGGCTACACCTTC
CASSDDNYYGYTF
>.|TRBV25-1|.|TRBJ1-3
TGTGCCAGCAGTGAAGGCGGAGGCTCTGGAAACACCATATATTTT
CASSEGGGSGNTIYF
>.|TRBV9|.|TRBJ1-5
TGTGCCAGCAGCCCGGGGGTCAGTCAGCCCCAGCATTTT
CASSPGVSQPQHF
>.|TRBV5-6|.|TRBJ2-7
TGTGCCAGCAGCTTGGCGCGCAGGGGAGCCTACGAGCAGTACTTC
CASSLARRGAYEQYF
>.|TRBV5-1|.|TRBJ2-4
TGCGCCAGCAGCTTGGGGGGGGGCCTAGCCAAAAACATTCAGTACTTC
CASSLGGGLAKNIQYF
>.|TRBV27|.|TRBJ1-2
TGTGCCAGCAGTCCCCTGACAGGAGCGGATGGCTACACCTTC
CASSPLTGADGYTF
>few|TRBV5-4|.|TRBJ2-3
TGTGCCAGCAGCTTGGGAGGGTCCACAGATACGCAGTATTTT
CASSLGGSTDTQYF
>.|TRBV5-4|TRBD2|TRBJ2-3
TGTGCCAGCAGCTTTCTAGCGGGGGCCTCGGTGGATACGCAGTATTTT
CASSFLAGASVDTQYF
>.|TRBV27|TRBD2|TRBJ2-1
TGTGCCAGCAGTGTTGGCGGGGGTTTCAATGAGCAGTTCTTC
CASSVGGGFNEQFF
>few|TRBV5-6|.|TRBJ1-5
TGTGCCAGCAGCCGAGGGGGTTTTAGCAATCAGCCCCAGCATTTT
CASSRGGFSNQPQHF
>.|TRBV5-1|TRBD1|TRBJ1-1
TGCGCCAGCAGCTCGGGACAGGGGATGAACACTGAAGCTTTCTTT
CASSSGQGMNTEAFF
>few|TRBV2|.|TRBJ1-2
TGTGCCAGCAGTAGGGACAAACTCAGTAGCTATGGCTACACCTTC
CASSRDKLSSYGYTF
>.|TRBV6-5|TRBD1|TRBJ2-7
TGTGCCAGCAGTTACTCGATAACAGGGGGCGAGCAGTACTTC
CASSYSITGGEQYF
>once|TRBV6-6|TRBD2|TRBJ2-2
TGTGCCAGCAACAAACTAGCGGGGACGAACACCGGGGAGCTGTTTTTT
CASNKLAGTNTGELFF
>.|TRBV5-6|.|TRBJ1-1
TGTGCCAGCAGCCTGGGGGCCATGAACACTGAAGCTTTCTTT
CASSLGAMNTEAFF
>.|TRBV10-3|.|TRBJ2-6
TGTGCCATCAGTGAGGCAGGACTCCAGTGGGGGGCCAACGTCCTGACTTTC
CAISEAGLQWGANVLTF
>few|TRBV9|TRBD2|TRBJ2-1
TGTGCCAGCAGCCCCCCTTTTAGCGGGGGATACAATGAGCAGTTCTTC
CASSPPFSGGYNEQFF
>.|TRBV6-4|TRBD2|TRBJ2-1
TGTGCCAGCAGTGTAGCGGGGGGGGACAATGAGCAGTTCTTC
CASSVAGGDNEQFF
>.|TRBV27|TRBD1|TRBJ1-4
TGTGCCAGCAGTTGGGGGACAGGGGGCTCTGAAAAACTGTTTTTT
CASSWGTGGSEKLFF
>few|TRBV30|.|TRBJ1-3
TGTGCCTGGAGGAACAGGGCCCGTACCGGAAACACCATATATTTT
CAWRNRARTGNTIYF
>.|TRBV7-8|TRBD1|TRBJ1-5
TGTGCCAGCAGCCTAGACAGGGGAAACCAGCCCCAGCATTTT
CASSLDRGNQPQHF
>.|TRBV5-1|TRBD1|TRBJ1-1
TGCGCCAGCAGCTTCTCCCAGGGGGAGAGGGCTTTCTTT
CASSFSQGERAFF
>few|TRBV7-9|.|TRBJ1-2
TGTGCCAGCAGCCAAGAAGGGGGATACTATGGCTACACCTTC
CASSQEGGYYGYTF
>.|TRBV27|.|TRBJ1-2
TGTGCCAGCAGTTTTACAGGGCCTTCATATGGCTACACCTTC
CASSFTGPSYGYTF
>.|TRBV5-1|.|TRBJ2-3
TGCGCCAGCAGCACACTTTCCCGACTCTTGACCCCCACAGATACGCAGTATTTT
CASSTLSRLLTPTDTQYF
>once|TRBV7-9|TRBD2|TRBJ2-3
TGTGCCAGCAGCACGGGACTAGGAGGACTCACAGATACGCAGTATTTT
CASSTGLGGLTDTQYF
>.|TRBV4-2|.|TRBJ1-2
TGTGCCAGCAGCCAAGACAAGGGGAACCCCGACTATGGCTACACCTTC
CASSQDKGNPDYGYTF
>.|TRBV6-5|.|TRBJ2-3
TGTGCCAGCAGTTCCTTAAACAGGGCGCGAGGTACGCAGTATTTT
CASSSLNRARGTQYF
>.|TRBV5-6|.|TRBJ2-7
TGTGCCAGCAGCTCCAGTCCCTCCTACGAGCAGTACTTC
CASSSSPSYEQYF
>.|TRBV7-2|.|TRBJ1-2
TGTGCCAGCAGCCCCGCGGGGGCAAGTAGCGGCTACACCTTC
CASSPAGASSGYTF
>few|TRBV9|.|TRBJ2-2
TGTGCCAGCAGCGTAGCCGGGGTTGCCGGGGAGCTGTTTTTT
CASSVAGVAGELFF
>.|TRBV14|.|TRBJ1-1
TGTGCCAGCAGCCAAGACCTTCCTGGGGAGGGCACTGAAGCTTTCTTT
CASSQDLPGEGTEAFF
>few|TRBV2|.|TRBJ1-1
TGTGCCAGCAGTAAGAGTATCTTCACTGAAGCTTTCTTT
CASSKSIFTEAFF
>.|TRBV11-2|.|TRBJ2-7
TGTGCCAGCAGCTTGTCATCGGTCTACGAGCAGTACTTC
CASSLSSVYEQYF
>few|TRBV7-9|.|TRBJ2-6
TGTGCCAGCAGCCCCCCAGGGGCTGGGGCCAACGTCCTGACTTTC
CASSPPGAGANVLTF
>.|TRBV28|.|TRBJ2-5
TGTGCCAGCAGTCCCCCCAGGGGTGAGACCCAGTACTTC
CASSPPRGETQYF
>few|TRBV10-1|TRBD1|TRBJ2-7
TGCGCCAGCTTCGGTAGACAGGGCCCGAGCTCCTACGAGCAGTACTTC
CASFGRQGPSSYEQYF
>.|TRBV27|.|TRBJ2-1
TGTGCCAGCAGTTTAGGGGGGAGCTCCTACAATGAGCAGTTCTTC
CASSLGGSSYNEQFF
>few|TRBV10-3|.|TRBJ1-1
TGTGCCATCAGTGAGGCAGGTATCCCCACTGAAGCTTTCTTT
CAISEAGIPTEAFF
>once|TRBV7-9|.|TRBJ1-5
TGTGCCAGCAGCACGGGGGATCAGCCCCAGCATTTT
CASSTGDQPQHF
>few|TRBV6-5|.|TRBJ1-1
TGTGCCAGCACGAGAAGCAGGGGACGGACTGAAGCTTTCTTT
CASTRSRGRTEAFF
>few|TRBV2|.|TRBJ2-3
TGTGCCAGCAGTAGCGACCCGGACACAGATACGCAGTATTTT
CASSSDPDTDTQYF
>.|TRBV27|.|TRBJ2-7
TGTGCCAGCAGTTTATTGCTTGCAGGGGTCTGGGGCGAGCAGTACTTC
CASSLLLAGVWGEQYF